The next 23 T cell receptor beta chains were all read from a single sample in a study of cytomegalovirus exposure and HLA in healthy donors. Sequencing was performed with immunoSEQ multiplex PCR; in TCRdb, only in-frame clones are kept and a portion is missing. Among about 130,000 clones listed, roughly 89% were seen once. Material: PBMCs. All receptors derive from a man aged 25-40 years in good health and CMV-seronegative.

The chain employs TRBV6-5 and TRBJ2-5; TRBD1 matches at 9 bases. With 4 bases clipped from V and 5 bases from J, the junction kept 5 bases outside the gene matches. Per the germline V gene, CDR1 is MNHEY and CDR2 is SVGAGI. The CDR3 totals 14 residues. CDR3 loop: CASSLRDRVETQYF. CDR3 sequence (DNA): TGTGCCAGCAGTTTGCGGGACAGGGTGGAGACCCAGTACTTC.

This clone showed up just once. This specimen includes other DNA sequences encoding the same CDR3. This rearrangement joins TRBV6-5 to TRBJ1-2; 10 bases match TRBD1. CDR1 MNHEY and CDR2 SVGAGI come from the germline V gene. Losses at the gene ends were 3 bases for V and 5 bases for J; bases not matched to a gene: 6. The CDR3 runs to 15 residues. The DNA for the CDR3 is TGTGCCAGCAGTTATTCGACAGGGGGCGGGTATGGCTACACCTTC. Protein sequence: CASSYSTGGGYGYTF.

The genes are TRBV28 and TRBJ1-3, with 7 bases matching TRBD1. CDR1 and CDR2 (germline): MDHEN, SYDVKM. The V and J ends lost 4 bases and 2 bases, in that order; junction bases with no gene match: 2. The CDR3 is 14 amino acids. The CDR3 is CASSWDRTGNTIYF. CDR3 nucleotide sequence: TGTGCCAGCAGTTGGGACAGAACTGGAAACACCATATATTTT. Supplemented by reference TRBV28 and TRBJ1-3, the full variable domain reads DVKVTQSSRYLVKRTGEKVFLECVQDMDHENMFWYRQDPGLGLRLIYFSYDVKMKEKGDIPEGYSVSREKKERFSLILESASTNQTSMYLCASSWDRTGNTIYFGEGSWLTVV.

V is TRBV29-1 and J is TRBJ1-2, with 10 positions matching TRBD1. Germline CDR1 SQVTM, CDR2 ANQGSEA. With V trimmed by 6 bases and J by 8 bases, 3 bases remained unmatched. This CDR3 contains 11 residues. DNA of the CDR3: TGCAGCGTCGGACAGGGGGTCGGCTACACCTTC. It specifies CSVGQGVGYTF.

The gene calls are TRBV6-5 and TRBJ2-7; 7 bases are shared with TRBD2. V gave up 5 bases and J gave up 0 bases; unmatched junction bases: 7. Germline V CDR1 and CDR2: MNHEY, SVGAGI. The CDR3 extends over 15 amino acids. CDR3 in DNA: TGTGCCAGCAGTCTGGGGGGGGAAAGCTCCTACGAGCAGTACTTC. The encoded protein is CASSLGGESSYEQYF.

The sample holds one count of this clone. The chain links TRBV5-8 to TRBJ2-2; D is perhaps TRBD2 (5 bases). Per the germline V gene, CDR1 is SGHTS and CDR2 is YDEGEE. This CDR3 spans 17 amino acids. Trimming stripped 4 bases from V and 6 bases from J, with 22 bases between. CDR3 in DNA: TGTGCCAGCAGCGTAGAGGCGGGCCAGGTACTATCCGGGGAGCTGTTTTTT. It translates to CASSVEAGQVLSGELFF.

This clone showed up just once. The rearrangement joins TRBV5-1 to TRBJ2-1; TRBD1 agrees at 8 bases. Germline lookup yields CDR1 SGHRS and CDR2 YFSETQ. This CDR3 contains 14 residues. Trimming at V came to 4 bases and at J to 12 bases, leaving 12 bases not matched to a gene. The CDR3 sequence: CASSQGLDRGRQFF. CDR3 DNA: TGCGCCAGCAGCCAGGGACTCGACAGGGGTCGGCAGTTCTTC.

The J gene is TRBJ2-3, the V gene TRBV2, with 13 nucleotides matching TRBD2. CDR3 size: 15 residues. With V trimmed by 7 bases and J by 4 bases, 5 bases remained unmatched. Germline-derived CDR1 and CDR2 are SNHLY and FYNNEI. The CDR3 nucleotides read TGTGCCAGCAACCTGGGACTAGCGGGGTCAGATACGCAGTATTTT. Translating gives CASNLGLAGSDTQYF.

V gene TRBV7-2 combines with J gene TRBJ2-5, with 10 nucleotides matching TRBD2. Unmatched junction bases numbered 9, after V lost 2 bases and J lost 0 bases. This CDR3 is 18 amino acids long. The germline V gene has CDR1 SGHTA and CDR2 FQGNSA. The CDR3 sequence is CASSLWSSGGPYQETQYF. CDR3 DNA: TGTGCCAGCAGCTTATGGTCTAGCGGGGGACCGTACCAAGAGACCCAGTACTTC.

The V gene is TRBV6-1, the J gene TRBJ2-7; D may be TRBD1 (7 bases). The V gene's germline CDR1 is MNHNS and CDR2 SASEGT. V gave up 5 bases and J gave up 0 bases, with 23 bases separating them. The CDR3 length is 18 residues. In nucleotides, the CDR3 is TGTGCCAGCAGTCAAGGGGGCCTCGGGACTTTGAGCTCCTACGAGCAGTACTTC. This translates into CASSQGGLGTLSSYEQYF.

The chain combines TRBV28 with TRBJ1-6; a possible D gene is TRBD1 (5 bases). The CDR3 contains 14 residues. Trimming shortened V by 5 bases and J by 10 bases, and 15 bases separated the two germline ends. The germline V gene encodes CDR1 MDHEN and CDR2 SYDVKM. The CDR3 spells CASSGAGWLSPLHF. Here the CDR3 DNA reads TGTGCCAGCAGTGGAGCAGGGTGGTTGTCACCCCTCCACTTT.

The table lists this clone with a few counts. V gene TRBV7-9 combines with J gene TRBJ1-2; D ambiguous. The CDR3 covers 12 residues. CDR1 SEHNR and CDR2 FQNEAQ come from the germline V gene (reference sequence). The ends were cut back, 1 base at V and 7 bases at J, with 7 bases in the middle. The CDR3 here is CASSLGVSGYTF. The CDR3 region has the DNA TGTGCCAGCAGCTTAGGCGTGAGTGGCTACACCTTC.

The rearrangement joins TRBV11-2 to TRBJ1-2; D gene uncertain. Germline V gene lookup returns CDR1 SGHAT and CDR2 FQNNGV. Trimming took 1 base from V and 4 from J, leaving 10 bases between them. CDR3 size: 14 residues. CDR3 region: CASSLVDLSYGYTF. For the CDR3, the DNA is TGTGCCAGCAGCTTAGTAGACTTGAGCTATGGCTACACCTTC.

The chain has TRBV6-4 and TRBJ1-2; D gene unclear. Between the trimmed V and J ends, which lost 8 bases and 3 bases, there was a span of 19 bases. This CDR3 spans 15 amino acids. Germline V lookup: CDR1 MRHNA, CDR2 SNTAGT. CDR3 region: CASRRLPQADYGYTF. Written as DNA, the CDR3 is TGTGCCAGCCGAAGACTGCCTCAAGCTGACTATGGCTACACCTTC.

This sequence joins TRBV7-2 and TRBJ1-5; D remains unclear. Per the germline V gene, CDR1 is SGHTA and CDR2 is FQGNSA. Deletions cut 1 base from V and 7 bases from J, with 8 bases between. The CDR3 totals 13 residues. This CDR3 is CASSLVLVQPQHF. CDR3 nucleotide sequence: TGTGCCAGCAGCTTAGTGTTAGTCCAGCCCCAGCATTTT.

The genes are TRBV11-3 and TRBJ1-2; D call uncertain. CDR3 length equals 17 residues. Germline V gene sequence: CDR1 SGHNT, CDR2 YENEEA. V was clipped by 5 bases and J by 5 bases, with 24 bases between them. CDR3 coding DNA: TGTGCCAGCAGCATCGTATCATCGGGAGTGGAGGGATATGGCTACACCTTC. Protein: CASSIVSSGVEGYGYTF.

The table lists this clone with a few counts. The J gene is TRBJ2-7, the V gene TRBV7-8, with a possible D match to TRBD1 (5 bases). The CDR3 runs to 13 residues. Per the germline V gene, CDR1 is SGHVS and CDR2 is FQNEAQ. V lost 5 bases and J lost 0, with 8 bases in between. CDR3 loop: CASSRGTSYEQYF. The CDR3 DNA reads TGTGCCAGCAGCAGGGGCACCTCCTACGAGCAGTACTTC.

The CDR3 region is CASSITGVSYNEQFF. The DNA for the CDR3 is TGCGCCAGCAGCATAACAGGGGTCTCCTACAATGAGCAGTTCTTC. The chain joins TRBV5-1 to TRBJ2-1, with TRBD1 matching 7 bases. The ends lost 4 bases at V and 0 bases at J; junction bases unmatched: 4. Germline loops: CDR1 SGHRS, CDR2 YFSETQ. The CDR3 totals 15 residues. The variable domain in full, with the rest retrieved from reference TRBV5-1 and TRBJ2-1, is KAGVTQTPRYLIKTRGQQVTLSCSPISGHRSVSWYQQTPGQGLQFLFEYFSETQRNKGNFPGRFSGRQFSNSRSEMNVSTLELGDSALYLCASSITGVSYNEQFFGPGTRLTVL.

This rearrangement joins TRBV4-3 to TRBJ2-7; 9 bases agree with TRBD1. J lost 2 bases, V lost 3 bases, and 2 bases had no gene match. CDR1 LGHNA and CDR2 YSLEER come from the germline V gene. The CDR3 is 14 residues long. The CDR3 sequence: CASSHGQGTYEQYF. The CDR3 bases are TGCGCCAGCAGCCACGGACAGGGGACCTACGAGCAGTACTTC.

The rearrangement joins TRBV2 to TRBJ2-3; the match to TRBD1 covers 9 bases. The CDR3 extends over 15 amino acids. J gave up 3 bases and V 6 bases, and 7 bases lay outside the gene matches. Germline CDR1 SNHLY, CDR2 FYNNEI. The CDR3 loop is CASRVIGTGTDTQYF. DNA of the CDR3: TGTGCCAGCAGGGTGATCGGGACAGGGACAGATACGCAGTATTTT.

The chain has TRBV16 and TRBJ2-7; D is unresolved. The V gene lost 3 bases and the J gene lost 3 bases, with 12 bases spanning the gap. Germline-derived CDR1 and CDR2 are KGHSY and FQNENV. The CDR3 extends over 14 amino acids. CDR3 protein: CASSQNPSYYEQYF. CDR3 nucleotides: TGTGCCAGCAGCCAGAATCCTAGTTACTACGAGCAGTACTTC.

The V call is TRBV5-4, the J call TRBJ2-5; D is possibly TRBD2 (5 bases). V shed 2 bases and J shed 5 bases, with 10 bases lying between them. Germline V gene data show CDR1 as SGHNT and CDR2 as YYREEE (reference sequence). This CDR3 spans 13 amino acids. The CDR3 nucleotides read TGTGCCAGCAGCTTCCGGGGTCGGGAGACCCAGTACTTC. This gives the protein CASSFRGRETQYF. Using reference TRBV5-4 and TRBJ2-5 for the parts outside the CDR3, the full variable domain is ETGVTQSPTHLIKTRGQQVTLRCSSQSGHNTVSWYQQALGQGPQFIFQYYREEENGRGNFPPRFSGLQFPNYSSELNVNALELDDSALYLCASSFRGRETQYFGPGTRLLVL.

The CDR3 nucleotides are TGCAGCGTTGAAACTACGAGCTCCTACGAGCAGTACTTC. Protein: CSVETTSSYEQYF. The V gene is TRBV29-1, the J gene TRBJ2-7; D gene uncertain. V was trimmed by 2 bases and J by 0 bases, leaving 8 bases between them. CDR1 and CDR2 (germline): SQVTM, ANQGSEA. This CDR3 comprises 13 residues.